Given below is one T cell receptor (beta chain) in context. The CDR3 has 14 amino acids. The V end was cut by 5 bases, the J end by 0 bases, with 9 bases between. Germline V gene sequence: CDR1 SNHLY, CDR2 FYNNEI. This entry comes from a study of blood T cell repertoires in COVID-19. Clones were sequenced by immunoSEQ multiplex PCR, and TCRdb holds only the in-frame ones, with some missing. The data hold fewer than 150,000 clones, with about 87% observed a single time. The sequenced sample was peripheral blood. This TCR derives from a woman in her 40s with acute or convalescent COVID-19. This chain connects TRBV2 to TRBJ2-3; D remains unclear. In DNA, the CDR3 is TGTGCCAGCAGTTCAACACCTAGCACAGATACGCAGTATTTT. It specifies CASSSTPSTDTQYF.